Sequencing of this TCR beta chain was carried out in a study of cytomegalovirus exposure and HLA in healthy donors. Germline CDR1 WNHNN, CDR2 SYGVQD (reference sequence). The CDR3 contains 19 residues. V gave up 4 bases and J gave up 0 bases; unmatched junction bases: 9. Measured with immunoSEQ multiplex PCR; TCRdb has only the in-frame clones, and not every one. Here the sample spans around 150,000 clones, about 89% being singletons. For this clone: Its target is not known.

Separate from the approximately 700-subject first cohort was the approximately 130-subject validation cohort, to which the donors belonged. General observations from the study: A few of the chains that were CMV-associated were confirmed in vitro to be specific for CMV antigens. 150 or so TCR beta chains were listed as cytomegalovirus-associated.

The sequenced material came from PBMCs. The chain has TRBV10-1 and TRBJ2-1; 13 positions agree with TRBD2. This sequence was found in a woman aged 18-29 years in good health and CMV-seropositive. The CDR3 nucleotides read TGCGCCAGCAGTGGTGGACTAGCGGGAGCTACCCACTCCTACAATGAGCAGTTCTTC. The encoded protein is CASSGGLAGATHSYNEQFF.